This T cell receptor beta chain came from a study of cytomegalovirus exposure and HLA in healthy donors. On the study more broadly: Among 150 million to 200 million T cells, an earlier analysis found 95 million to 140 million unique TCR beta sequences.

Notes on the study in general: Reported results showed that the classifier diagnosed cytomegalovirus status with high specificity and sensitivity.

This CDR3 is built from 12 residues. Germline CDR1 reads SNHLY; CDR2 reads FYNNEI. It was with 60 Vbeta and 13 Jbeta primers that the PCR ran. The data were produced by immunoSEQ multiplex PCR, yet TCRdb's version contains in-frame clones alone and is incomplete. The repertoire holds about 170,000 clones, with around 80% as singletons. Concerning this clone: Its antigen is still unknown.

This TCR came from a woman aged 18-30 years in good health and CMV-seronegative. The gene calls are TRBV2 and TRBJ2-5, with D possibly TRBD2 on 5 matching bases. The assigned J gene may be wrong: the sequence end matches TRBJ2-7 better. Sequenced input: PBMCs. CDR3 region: CASRGEGYEQYF. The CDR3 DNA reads TGTGCCAGCAGGGGAGAGGGCTACGAGCAGTACTTC.